This TCR beta chain was captured by sequencing in a study of T cell responses to AZD1222 COVID-19 vaccine. Study-level results: Seropositive status at baseline applied to only a handful of AZD1222 recipients. Donors were largely white British and mainly female; clonal diversity was possibly underestimated. Dominant CD4 TCR responses targeted spike regions 160-218 and 743-854.

Data came from immunoSEQ multiplex PCR; TCRdb stores just in-frame clones and leaves some out. This table has 110,000 to 150,000 clones, 92% appearing once. The CDR3 covers 17 residues. In germline, CDR1 is LGHDT, CDR2 YNNKEL (reference sequence). V was pared by 1 base and J by 1 base, with 16 bases between. As concerns this clone: Its antigen is still unknown.

Sequences were derived from peripheral blood, sampled on day 0 of AZD1222 vaccination. This TCR derives from an adult in good health. This chain links TRBV3-1 (or the pseudogene TRBV3-2) with TRBJ1-1; D remains unclear. CDR3 sequence (DNA): TGTGCCAGCAGCCAAGTAGGCGGCAGCCTGGAGAACACTGAAGCTTTCTTT. This codes for CASSQVGGSLENTEAFF.